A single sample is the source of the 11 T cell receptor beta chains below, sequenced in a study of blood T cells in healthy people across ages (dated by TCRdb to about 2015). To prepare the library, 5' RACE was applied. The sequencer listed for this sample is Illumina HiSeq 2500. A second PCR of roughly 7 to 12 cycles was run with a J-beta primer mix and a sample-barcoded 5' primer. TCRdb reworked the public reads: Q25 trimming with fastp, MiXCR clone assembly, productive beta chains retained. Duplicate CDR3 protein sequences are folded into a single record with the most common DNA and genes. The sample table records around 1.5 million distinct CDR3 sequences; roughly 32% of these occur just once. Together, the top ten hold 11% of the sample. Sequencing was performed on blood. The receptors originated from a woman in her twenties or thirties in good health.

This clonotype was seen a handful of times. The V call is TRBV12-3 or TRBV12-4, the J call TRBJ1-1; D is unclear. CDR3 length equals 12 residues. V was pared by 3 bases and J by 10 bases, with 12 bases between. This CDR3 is CASSFGNWRAFF. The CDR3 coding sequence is TGTGCCAGCAGTTTCGGAAATTGGCGAGCTTTCTTT.

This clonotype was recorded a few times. CDR3 nucleotides: TGCAGTGCGTCTGATTCTAGCACAGATACGCAGTATTTT. Residues: CSASDSSTDTQYF. The chain joins TRBV20-1 to TRBJ2-3; D remains unclear. The germline CDR1 and CDR2 sequences are DFQATT and SNEGSKA (reference sequence). This CDR3 region has 13 residues. V shed 6 bases and J shed 0 bases, with 10 bases lying between them.

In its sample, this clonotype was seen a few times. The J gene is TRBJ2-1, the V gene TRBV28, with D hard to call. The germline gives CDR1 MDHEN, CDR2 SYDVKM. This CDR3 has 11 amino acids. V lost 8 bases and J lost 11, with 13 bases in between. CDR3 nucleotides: TGTGCCAGCGGTCTTGGGGATAAGCAGTTCTTC. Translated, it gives CASGLGDKQFF.

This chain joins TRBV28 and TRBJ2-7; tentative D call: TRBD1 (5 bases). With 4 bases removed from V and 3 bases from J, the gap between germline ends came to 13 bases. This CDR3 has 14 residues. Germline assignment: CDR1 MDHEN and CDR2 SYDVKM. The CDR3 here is CASSSRTKLYEQYF. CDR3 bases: TGTGCCAGCAGTTCTAGGACAAAGCTCTACGAGCAGTACTTC.

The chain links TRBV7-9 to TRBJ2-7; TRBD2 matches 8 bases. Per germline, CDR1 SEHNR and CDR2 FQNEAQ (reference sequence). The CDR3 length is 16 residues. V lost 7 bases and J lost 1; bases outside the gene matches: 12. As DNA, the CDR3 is TGTGCCAGCACCCGGGGGATGAGCGGGAGTTCCTACGAGCAGTACTTC. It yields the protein CASTRGMSGSSYEQYF.

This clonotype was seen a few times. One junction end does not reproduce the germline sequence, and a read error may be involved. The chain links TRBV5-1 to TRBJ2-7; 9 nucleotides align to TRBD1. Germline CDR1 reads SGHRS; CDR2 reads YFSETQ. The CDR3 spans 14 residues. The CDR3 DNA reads TGTGCCAGCAGCTCGGGACAGGGAAGGGACGAGCAGTACTTC. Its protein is CASSSGQGRDEQYF.

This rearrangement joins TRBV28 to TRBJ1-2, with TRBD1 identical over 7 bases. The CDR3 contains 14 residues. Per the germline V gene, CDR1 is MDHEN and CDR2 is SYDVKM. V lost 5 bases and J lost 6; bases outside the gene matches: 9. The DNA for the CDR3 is TGTGCCAGCAGTACGACAGGGAGGCCAAATGGCTACACCTTC. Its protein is CASSTTGRPNGYTF.

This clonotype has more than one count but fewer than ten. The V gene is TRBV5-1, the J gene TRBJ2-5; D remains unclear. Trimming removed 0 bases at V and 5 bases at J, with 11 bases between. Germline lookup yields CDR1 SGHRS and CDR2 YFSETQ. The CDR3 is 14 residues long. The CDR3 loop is CASSLAAKVETQYF. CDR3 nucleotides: TGCGCCAGCAGCTTGGCGGCTAAGGTGGAGACCCAGTACTTC.

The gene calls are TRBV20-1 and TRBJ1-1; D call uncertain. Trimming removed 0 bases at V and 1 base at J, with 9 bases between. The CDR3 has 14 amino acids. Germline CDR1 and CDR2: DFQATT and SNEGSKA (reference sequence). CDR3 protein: CSARDNVGNTEAFF. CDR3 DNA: TGCAGTGCTAGAGATAATGTTGGGAACACTGAAGCTTTCTTT.

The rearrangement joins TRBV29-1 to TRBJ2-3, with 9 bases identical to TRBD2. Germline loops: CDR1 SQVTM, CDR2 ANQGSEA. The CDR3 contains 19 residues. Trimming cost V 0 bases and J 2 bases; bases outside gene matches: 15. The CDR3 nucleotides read TGCAGCGTTGAAGATTGGGGTGATAGCGGGGGCGAATACACAGATACGCAGTATTTT. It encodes CSVEDWGDSGGEYTDTQYF.

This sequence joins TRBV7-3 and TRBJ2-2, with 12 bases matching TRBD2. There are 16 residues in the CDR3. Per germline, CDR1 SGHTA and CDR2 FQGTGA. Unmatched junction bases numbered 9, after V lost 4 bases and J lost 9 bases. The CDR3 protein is CASSSLAGGNRRELFF. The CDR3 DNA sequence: TGTGCCAGCAGCTCACTAGCGGGGGGTAACCGCCGGGAGCTGTTTTTT.